This is a list of T cell receptor beta chains from one sample in a study of shared clonotypes between healthy human individuals. Assay: immunoSEQ multiplex PCR; the TCRdb copy retains only in-frame clones and omits some. The repertoire holds roughly 640,000 clones, with almost 97% as singletons. Sequenced input: naive CD4+ T cells sorted from blood. The receptor source for this set is a woman aged 25 to 39 in good health. The CDR3 runs from the conserved cysteine through the conserved F or W. Each record gives: J gene, CDR3 length, V gene, CDR3 protein.

TRBJ2-7	13	TRBV9	CASSVEGLGEQYF
TRBJ2-3	14	TRBV10-1	CASSGGQGTDTQYF
TRBJ2-2	15	TRBV6-6	CASSRDGANTGELFF
NA	14	TRBV6-1	CASSESAQVYEQYF
TRBJ2-7	14	TRBV5-8	CASSLAPGAYEQYF
TRBJ2-1	14	TRBV27	CASHGLAGVNEQFF
TRBJ2-7	14	TRBV7-8	CASSESWIHDEQYF
TRBJ2-7	13	TRBV5-1	CASSLGEGREQYF
TRBJ1-2	14	TRBV2	CASSEGQGLGGYTF
TRBJ1-2	13	TRBV10-2	CATTGQGRYGYTF
TRBJ2-3	16	TRBV28	CASSPPKGLAVDTQYF
TRBJ2-7	13	TRBV10-2	CASSEGTPGGQYF
TRBJ2-7	16	TRBV2	CASSDRRTDIGNEQHF
TRBJ2-7	18	TRBV4-1	CASSQRRGVDRGPPEQYF
TRBJ2-4	17	TRBV11-2	CASSKPRGEEAKNIQYF
TRBJ1-1	14	TRBV7-2	CASSLFGSPIEAFF
TRBJ2-1	16	TRBV7-8	CASSALDRSSYNEQFF
TRBJ1-1	15	TRBV28	CASSFPGAGSAEAFF
TRBJ2-1	13	TRBV5-4	CASSWTGSEEQFF
TRBJ2-3	18	TRBV11-2	CASSLDRGLAASTDTQYF
TRBJ2-3	15	TRBV2	CASSDRLAGTDTQYF
TRBJ2-7	11	TRBV20-1	CSALRTGLPYF
TRBJ1-4	17	TRBV11-2	CASSLEASGRPNEKLFF
TRBJ2-7	15	TRBV7-9	CASSLVGGSAYEQYF
TRBJ1-4	16	TRBV6-1	CASSALPVGVGEKLFF